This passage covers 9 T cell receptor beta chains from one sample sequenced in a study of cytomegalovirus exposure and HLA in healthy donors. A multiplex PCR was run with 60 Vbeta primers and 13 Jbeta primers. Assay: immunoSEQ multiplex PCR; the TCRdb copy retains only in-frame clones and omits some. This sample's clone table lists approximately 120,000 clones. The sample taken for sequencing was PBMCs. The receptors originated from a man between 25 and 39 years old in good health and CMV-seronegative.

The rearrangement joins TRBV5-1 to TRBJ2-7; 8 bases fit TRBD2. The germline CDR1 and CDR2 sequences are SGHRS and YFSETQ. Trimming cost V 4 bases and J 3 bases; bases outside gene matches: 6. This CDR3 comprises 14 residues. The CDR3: CASSLEAGVYEQYF. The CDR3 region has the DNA TGCGCCAGCAGCCTGGAAGCGGGAGTCTACGAGCAGTACTTC. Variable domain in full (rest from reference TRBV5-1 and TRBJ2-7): KAGVTQTPRYLIKTRGQQVTLSCSPISGHRSVSWYQQTPGQGLQFLFEYFSETQRNKGNFPGRFSGRQFSNSRSEMNVSTLELGDSALYLCASSLEAGVYEQYFGPGTRLTVT.

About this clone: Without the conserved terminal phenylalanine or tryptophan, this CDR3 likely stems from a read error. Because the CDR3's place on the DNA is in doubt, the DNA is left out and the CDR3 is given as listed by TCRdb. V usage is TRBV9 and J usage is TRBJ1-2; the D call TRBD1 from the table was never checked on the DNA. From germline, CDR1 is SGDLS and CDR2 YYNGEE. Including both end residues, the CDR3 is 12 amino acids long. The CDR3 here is CASSNSRPDRAS.

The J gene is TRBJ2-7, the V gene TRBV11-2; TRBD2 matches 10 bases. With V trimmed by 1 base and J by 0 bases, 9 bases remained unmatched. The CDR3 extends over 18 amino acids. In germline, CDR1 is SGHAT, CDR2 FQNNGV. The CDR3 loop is CASSLGFWSSGSSYEQYF. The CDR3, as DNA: TGTGCCAGCAGCTTAGGTTTTTGGTCTAGCGGGAGCTCCTACGAGCAGTACTTC.

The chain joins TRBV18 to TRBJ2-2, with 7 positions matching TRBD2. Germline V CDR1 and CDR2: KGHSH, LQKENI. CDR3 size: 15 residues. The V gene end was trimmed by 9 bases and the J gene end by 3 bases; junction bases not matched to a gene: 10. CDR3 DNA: TGTGCCAGTTCGATCCTGGGAGGGGACACCGGGGAGCTGTTTTTT. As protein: CASSILGGDTGELFF.

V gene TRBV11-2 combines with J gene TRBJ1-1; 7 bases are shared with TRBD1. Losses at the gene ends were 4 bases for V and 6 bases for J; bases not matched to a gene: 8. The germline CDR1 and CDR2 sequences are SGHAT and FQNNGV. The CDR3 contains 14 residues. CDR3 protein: CASSSPTGEPEAFF. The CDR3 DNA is TGTGCCAGCAGCTCCCCTACAGGGGAACCTGAAGCTTTCTTT.

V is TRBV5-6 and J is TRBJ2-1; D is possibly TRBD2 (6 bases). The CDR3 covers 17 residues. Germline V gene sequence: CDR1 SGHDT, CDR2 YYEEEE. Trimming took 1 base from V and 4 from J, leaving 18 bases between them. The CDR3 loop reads CASSLRRAVLSYNEQFF. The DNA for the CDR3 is TGTGCCAGCAGCTTGAGGAGGGCAGTCCTTTCTTACAATGAGCAGTTCTTC.

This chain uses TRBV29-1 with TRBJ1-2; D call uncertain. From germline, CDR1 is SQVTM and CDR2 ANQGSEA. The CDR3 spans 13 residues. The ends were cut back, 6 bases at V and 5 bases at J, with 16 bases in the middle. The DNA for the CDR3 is TGCAGCGTCTTCGAGGAGGGTAGTTATGGCTACACCTTC. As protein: CSVFEEGSYGYTF.

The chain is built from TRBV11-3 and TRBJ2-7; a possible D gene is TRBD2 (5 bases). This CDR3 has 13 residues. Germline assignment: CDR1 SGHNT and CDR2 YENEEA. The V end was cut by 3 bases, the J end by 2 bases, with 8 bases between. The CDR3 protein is CASSLTGTYEQYF. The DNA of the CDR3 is TGTGCCAGCAGCTTGACCGGGACCTACGAGCAGTACTTC.

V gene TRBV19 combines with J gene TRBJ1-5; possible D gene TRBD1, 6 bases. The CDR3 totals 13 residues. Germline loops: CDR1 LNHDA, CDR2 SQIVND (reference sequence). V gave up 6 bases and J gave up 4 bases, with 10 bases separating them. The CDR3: CASSRDINQPQHF. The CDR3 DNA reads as TGTGCCAGTAGCCGGGACATAAATCAGCCCCAGCATTTT.